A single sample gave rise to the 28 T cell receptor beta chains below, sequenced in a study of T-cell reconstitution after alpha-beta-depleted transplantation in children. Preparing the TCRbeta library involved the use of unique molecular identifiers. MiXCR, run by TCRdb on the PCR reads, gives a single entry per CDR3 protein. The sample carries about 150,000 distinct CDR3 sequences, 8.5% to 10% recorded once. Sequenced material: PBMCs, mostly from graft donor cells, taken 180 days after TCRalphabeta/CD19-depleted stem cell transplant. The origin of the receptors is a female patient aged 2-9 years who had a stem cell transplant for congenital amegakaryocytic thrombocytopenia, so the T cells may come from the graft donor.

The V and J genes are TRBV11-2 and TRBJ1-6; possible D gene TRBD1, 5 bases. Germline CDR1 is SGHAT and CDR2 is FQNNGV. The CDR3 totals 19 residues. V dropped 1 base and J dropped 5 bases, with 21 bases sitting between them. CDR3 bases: TGTGCCAGCAGCTTAGGTGTGGGGCGCGGAATTCTAAATAATTCACCCCTCCACTTT. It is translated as CASSLGVGRGILNNSPLHF.

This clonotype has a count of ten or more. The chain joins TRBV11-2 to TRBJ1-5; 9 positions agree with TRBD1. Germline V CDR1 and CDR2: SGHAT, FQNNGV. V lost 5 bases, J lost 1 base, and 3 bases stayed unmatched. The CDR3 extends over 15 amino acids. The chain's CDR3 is CASSMGQGSNQPQHF. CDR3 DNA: TGTGCCAGCAGCATGGGACAGGGAAGCAATCAGCCCCAGCATTTT. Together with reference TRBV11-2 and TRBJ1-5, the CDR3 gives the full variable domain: EAGVAQSPRYKIIEKRQSVAFWCNPISGHATLYWYQQILGQGPKLLIQFQNNGVVDDSQLPKDRFSAERLKGVDSTLKIQPAKLEDSAVYLCASSMGQGSNQPQHFGDGTRLSIL.

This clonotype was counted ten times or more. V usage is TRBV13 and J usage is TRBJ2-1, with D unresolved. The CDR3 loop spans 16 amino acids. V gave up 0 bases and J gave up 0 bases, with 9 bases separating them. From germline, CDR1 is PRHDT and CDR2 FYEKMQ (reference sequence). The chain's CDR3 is CASSLGLFSSYNEQFF. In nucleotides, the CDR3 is TGTGCCAGCAGCTTAGGGCTCTTCAGCTCCTACAATGAGCAGTTCTTC.

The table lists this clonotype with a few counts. As DNA, the CDR3 is TGTGCCAGCAGTTACTCCAGGCGAACCGGGGAGCTGTTTTTT. Translated, it gives CASSYSRRTGELFF. V gene TRBV6-5 combines with J gene TRBJ2-2, with D hard to call. V lost 0 bases and J lost 5, with 7 bases in between. The CDR3 contains 14 residues. Germline values: CDR1 MNHEY, CDR2 SVGAGI.

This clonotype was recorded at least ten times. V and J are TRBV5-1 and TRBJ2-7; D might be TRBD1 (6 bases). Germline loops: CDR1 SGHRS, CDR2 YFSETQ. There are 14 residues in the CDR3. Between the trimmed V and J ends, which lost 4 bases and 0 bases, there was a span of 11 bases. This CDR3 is CASSTDRPSYEQYF. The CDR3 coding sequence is TGCGCCAGCAGCACTGACAGGCCCTCCTACGAGCAGTACTTC.

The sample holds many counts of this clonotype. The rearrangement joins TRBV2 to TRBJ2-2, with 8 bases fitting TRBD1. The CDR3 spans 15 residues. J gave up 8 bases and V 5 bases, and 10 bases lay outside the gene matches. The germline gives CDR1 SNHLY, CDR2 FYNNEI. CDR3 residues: CASSPGTGGDGELFF. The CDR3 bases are TGTGCCAGCAGTCCCGGGACAGGAGGAGATGGGGAGCTGTTTTTT.

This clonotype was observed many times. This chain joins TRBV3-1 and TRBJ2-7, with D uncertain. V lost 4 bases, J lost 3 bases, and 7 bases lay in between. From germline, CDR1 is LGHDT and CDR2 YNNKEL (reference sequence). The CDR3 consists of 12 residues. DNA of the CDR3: TGTGCCAGCAGCCGGACCATCTACGAGCAGTACTTC. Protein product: CASSRTIYEQYF.

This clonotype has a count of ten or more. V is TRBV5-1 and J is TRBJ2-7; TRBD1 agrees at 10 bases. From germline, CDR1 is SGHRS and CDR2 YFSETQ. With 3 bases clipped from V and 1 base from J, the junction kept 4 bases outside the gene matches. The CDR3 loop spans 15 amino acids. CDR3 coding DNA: TGCGCCAGCAGCTGGACAGGGGGTGTTTCCTACGAGCAGTACTTC. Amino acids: CASSWTGGVSYEQYF. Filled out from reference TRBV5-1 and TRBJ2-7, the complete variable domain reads KAGVTQTPRYLIKTRGQQVTLSCSPISGHRSVSWYQQTPGQGLQFLFEYFSETQRNKGNFPGRFSGRQFSNSRSEMNVSTLELGDSALYLCASSWTGGVSYEQYFGPGTRLTVT.

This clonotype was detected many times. The chain's CDR3 is CSASFGSAGGAETQYF. DNA of the CDR3: TGCAGTGCTAGCTTTGGGTCAGCGGGGGGGGCAGAGACCCAGTACTTC. The rearrangement joins TRBV20-1 to TRBJ2-5; 10 nucleotides align to TRBD2. This CDR3 is 16 amino acids long. The V gene end was trimmed by 3 bases and the J gene end by 4 bases; junction bases not matched to a gene: 11. CDR1 DFQATT and CDR2 SNEGSKA come from the germline V gene (reference sequence).

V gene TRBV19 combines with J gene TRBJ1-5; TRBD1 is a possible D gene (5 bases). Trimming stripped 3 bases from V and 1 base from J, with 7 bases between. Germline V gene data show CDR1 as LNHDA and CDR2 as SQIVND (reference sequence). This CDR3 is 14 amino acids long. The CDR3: CASSMGGSNQPQHF. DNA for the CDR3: TGTGCCAGTAGTATGGGGGGGAGCAATCAGCCCCAGCATTTT.

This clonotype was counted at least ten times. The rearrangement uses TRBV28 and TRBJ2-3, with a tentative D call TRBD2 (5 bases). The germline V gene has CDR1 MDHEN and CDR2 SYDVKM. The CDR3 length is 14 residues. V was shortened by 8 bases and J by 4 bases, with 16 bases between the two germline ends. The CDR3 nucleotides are TGTGCCAGCGGCTACGAGGACTGGCCAGATACGCAGTATTTT. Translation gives CASGYEDWPDTQYF.

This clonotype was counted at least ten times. The CDR3 loop reads CASSLGTTKNIQYF. DNA of the CDR3: TGCGCCAGCAGCTTAGGGACCACCAAAAACATTCAGTACTTC. The V gene is TRBV5-1, the J gene TRBJ2-4; D may correspond to TRBD1 or TRBD2 (5 bases each). Germline CDR1 SGHRS, CDR2 YFSETQ. Trimming shortened V by 2 bases and J by 2 bases, and 8 bases separated the two germline ends. The CDR3 has 14 residues.

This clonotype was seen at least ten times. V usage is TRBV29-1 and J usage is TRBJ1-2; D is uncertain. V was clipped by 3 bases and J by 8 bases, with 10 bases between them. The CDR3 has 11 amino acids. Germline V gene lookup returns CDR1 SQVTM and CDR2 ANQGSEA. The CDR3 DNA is TGCAGCGTTGATCCCGGGAGGGGCTACACCTTC. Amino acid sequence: CSVDPGRGYTF.

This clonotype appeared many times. The CDR3 spells CASSLLQGAYEQYF. The CDR3 DNA is TGCGCCAGCAGCTTGTTACAGGGGGCCTACGAGCAGTACTTC. This chain uses TRBV5-1 with TRBJ2-7; TRBD1 agrees at 8 bases. V shed 1 base and J 2 bases; nucleotides not matched to a gene: 2. Germline-derived CDR1 and CDR2 are SGHRS and YFSETQ. The CDR3 runs 14 residues.

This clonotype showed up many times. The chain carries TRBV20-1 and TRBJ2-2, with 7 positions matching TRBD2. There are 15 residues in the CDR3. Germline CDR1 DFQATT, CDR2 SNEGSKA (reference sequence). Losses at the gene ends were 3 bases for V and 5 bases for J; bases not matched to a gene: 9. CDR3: CSARGMAGETGELFF. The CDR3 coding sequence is TGCAGTGCTAGGGGCATGGCGGGAGAAACCGGGGAGCTGTTTTTT.

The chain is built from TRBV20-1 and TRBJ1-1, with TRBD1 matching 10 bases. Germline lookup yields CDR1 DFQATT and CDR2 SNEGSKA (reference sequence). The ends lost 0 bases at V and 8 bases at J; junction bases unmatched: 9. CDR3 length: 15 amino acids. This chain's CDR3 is CSAREPGTGAAEAFF. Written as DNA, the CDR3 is TGCAGTGCTAGAGAGCCCGGGACAGGGGCGGCAGAAGCTTTCTTT.

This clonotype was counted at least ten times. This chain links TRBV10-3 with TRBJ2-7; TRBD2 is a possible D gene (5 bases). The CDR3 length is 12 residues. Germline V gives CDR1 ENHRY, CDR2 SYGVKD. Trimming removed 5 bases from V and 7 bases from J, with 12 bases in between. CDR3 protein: CAISKSRDEQYF. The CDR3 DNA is TGTGCCATCAGTAAGAGTCGGGATGAGCAGTACTTC.

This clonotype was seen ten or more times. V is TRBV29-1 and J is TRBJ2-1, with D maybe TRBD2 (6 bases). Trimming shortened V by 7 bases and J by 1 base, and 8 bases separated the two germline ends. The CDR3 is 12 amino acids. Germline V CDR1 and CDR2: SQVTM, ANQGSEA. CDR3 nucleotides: TGCAGCGGTAGCGGTTCCTACAATGAGCAGTTCTTC. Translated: CSGSGSYNEQFF.

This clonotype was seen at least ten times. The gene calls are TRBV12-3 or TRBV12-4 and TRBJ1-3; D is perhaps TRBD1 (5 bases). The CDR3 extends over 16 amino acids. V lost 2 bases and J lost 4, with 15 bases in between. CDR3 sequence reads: CASSLLAGYEGNTIYF. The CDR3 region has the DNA TGTGCCAGCAGTTTATTAGCAGGGTACGAAGGAAACACCATATATTTT.

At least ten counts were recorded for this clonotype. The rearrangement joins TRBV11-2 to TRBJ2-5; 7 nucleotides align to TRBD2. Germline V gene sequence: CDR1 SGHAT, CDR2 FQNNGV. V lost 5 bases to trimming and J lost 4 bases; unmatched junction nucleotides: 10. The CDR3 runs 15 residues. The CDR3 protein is CASSRLAGMGETQYF. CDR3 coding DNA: TGTGCCAGCAGCCGATTAGCGGGTATGGGAGAGACCCAGTACTTC.

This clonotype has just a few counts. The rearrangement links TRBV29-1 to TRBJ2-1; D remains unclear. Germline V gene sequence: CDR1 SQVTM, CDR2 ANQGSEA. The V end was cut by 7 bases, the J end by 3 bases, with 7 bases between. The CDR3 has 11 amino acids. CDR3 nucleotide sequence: TGCAGCGCTAACAGCTACAATGAGCAGTTCTTC. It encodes CSANSYNEQFF.

CDR3 protein: CASSPVASSYEQYF. CDR3 DNA: TGTGCCAGCTCACCCGTAGCGAGCTCCTACGAGCAGTACTTC. The chain couples TRBV18 to TRBJ2-7; possible D gene TRBD2, 5 bases. Between the trimmed V and J ends, which lost 3 bases and 0 bases, there was a span of 9 bases. Germline CDR1 is KGHSH and CDR2 is LQKENI. The CDR3 has 14 amino acids.

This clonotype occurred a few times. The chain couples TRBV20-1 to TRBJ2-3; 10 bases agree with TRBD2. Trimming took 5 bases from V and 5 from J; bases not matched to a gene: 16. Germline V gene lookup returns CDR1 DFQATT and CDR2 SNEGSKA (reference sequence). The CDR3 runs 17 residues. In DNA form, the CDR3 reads TGCAGTGCTGTCCAACCAAGATCTAGCGGGAGACGAGATACGCAGTATTTT. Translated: CSAVQPRSSGRRDTQYF.

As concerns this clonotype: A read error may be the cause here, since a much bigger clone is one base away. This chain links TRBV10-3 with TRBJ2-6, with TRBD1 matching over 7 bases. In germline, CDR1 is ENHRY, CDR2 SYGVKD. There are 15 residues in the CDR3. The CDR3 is CAIRRDRAGANALTF. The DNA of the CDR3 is TGTGCCATCAGGCGAGACAGGGCTGGGGCCAACGCCCTGACTTTC.

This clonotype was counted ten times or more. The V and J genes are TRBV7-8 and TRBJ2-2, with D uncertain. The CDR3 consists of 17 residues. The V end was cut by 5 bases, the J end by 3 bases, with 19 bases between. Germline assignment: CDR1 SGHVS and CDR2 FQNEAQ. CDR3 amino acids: CASSIGINSLDTGELFF. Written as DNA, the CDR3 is TGTGCCAGCAGCATAGGGATCAACTCCCTCGACACCGGGGAGCTGTTTTTT.

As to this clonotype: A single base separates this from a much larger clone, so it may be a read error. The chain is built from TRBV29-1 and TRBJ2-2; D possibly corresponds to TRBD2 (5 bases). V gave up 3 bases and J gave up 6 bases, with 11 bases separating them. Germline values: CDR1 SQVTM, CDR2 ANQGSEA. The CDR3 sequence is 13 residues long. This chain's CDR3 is CSVDRGMAGELFF. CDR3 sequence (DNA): TGCAGCGTTGATCGGGGAATGGCCGGGGAGCTGTTTTTT.

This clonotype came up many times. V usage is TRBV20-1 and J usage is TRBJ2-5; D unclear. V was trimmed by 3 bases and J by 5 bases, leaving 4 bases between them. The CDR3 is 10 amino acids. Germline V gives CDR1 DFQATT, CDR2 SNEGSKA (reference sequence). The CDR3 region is CSASGETQYF. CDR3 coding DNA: TGCAGTGCTAGTGGCGAGACCCAGTACTTC.

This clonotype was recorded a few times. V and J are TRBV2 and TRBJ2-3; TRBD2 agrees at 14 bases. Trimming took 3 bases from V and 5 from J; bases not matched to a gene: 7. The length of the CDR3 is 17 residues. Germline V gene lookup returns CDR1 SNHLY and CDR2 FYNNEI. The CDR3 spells CASSDRTSGGPGDTQYF. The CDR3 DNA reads TGTGCCAGCAGTGACAGGACTAGCGGGGGGCCGGGAGATACGCAGTATTTT.